A selection of T cell receptor beta chains follows, all from one sample in a study of yellow fever vaccine responses in identical twins. TCRdb reprocessed the RT-PCR reads with MiXCR, giving one entry per CDR3 protein. The data hold about 4,000 distinct CDR3 sequences, with around 87% observed a single time. The sample in question was T cells from blood (PBMCs), unsorted or a sorted subset (not recorded which), obtained before or after yellow fever vaccination (not recorded which). The receptors shown here come from a woman aged 18-35 years who received the yellow fever vaccine. The CDR3 runs from the conserved cysteine through the conserved F or W. The D gene is left open where the match is weak. The size field is filled for only some rows; it gives once, few, many or a size class.

CDR3aa: CASSQVGSNYGYTF
CDR3nt: TGTGCCAGCAGCCAAGTGGGGTCTAACTATGGCTACACCTTC
j_gene: TRBJ1-2
abundance: -
d_gene: -
v_gene: TRBV3-1

CDR3aa: CASSDLTGKGGETQYF
CDR3nt: TGTGCCAGCAGTGATCTTACGGGAAAGGGGGGAGAGACCCAGTACTTC
j_gene: TRBJ2-5
abundance: -
d_gene: -
v_gene: TRBV2

CDR3aa: CASSLDPGTGYTF
CDR3nt: TGTGCCAGCAGCTTAGATCCAGGGACTGGCTACACCTTC
j_gene: TRBJ1-2
abundance: -
d_gene: -
v_gene: TRBV11-3

CDR3aa: CASSGTDVQPQHF
CDR3nt: TGTGCCAGCAGTGGGACAGACGTTCAGCCCCAGCATTTT
j_gene: TRBJ1-5
abundance: few
d_gene: -
v_gene: TRBV2

CDR3aa: CASSPRTDTEAFF
CDR3nt: TGTGCCAGCAGCCCCCGGACAGACACTGAAGCTTTCTTT
j_gene: TRBJ1-1
abundance: -
d_gene: -
v_gene: TRBV7-6

CDR3aa: CASSLFASGETQYF
CDR3nt: TGTGCCAGCAGCTTATTTGCTAGCGGCGAGACCCAGTACTTC
j_gene: TRBJ2-5
abundance: -
d_gene: TRBD2
v_gene: TRBV7-6

CDR3aa: CSVDAGGTDTQYF
CDR3nt: TGCAGCGTTGACGCGGGGGGCACAGATACGCAGTATTTT
j_gene: TRBJ2-3
abundance: once
d_gene: TRBD2
v_gene: TRBV29-1

CDR3aa: CASRGYSSYNEQFF
CDR3nt: TGTGCCAGCAGGGGATATAGCTCCTACAATGAGCAGTTCTTC
j_gene: TRBJ2-1
abundance: few
d_gene: -
v_gene: TRBV6-1

CDR3aa: CASSLDDSRGDLPEAFF
CDR3nt: TGTGCCAGCAGCTTAGACGATTCTAGGGGGGATTTACCTGAAGCTTTCTTT
j_gene: TRBJ1-1
abundance: -
d_gene: -
v_gene: TRBV7-9

CDR3aa: CASSLAPLTGLIMNTEAFF
CDR3nt: TGTGCCAGCAGCTTGGCGCCCCTGACAGGGCTAATCATGAACACTGAAGCTTTCTTT
j_gene: TRBJ1-1
abundance: -
d_gene: TRBD1
v_gene: TRBV11-1

CDR3aa: CASSPTSGQETQYF
CDR3nt: TGTGCCAGCAGCCCAACTAGCGGACAAGAGACCCAGTACTTC
j_gene: TRBJ2-5
abundance: -
d_gene: TRBD2
v_gene: TRBV5-5

CDR3aa: CASSQEKPSNEQFF
CDR3nt: TGCGCCAGCAGCCAGGAAAAACCGTCCAATGAGCAGTTCTTC
j_gene: TRBJ2-1
abundance: -
d_gene: -
v_gene: TRBV4-3

CDR3aa: CASSLGAPRIQETQYF
CDR3nt: TGTGCCAGCAGCTTGGGCGCTCCTCGGATCCAAGAGACCCAGTACTTC
j_gene: TRBJ2-5
abundance: -
d_gene: -
v_gene: TRBV5-6

CDR3aa: CASSWKRWTNIQYF
CDR3nt: TGTGCCAGCAGTTGGAAGAGATGGACAAACATTCAGTACTTC
j_gene: TRBJ2-4
abundance: -
d_gene: -
v_gene: TRBV12-3/TRBV12-4

CDR3aa: CASSYSRARDRGNEQYF
CDR3nt: TGTGCCAGCAGTTACTCGAGGGCCCGGGACAGGGGCAACGAGCAGTACTTC
j_gene: TRBJ2-7
abundance: -
d_gene: TRBD1
v_gene: TRBV6-2/TRBV6-3

CDR3aa: CASRSASDTQYF
CDR3nt: TGTGCCAGTCGGAGTGCATCGGATACGCAGTATTTT
j_gene: TRBJ2-3
abundance: -
d_gene: -
v_gene: TRBV3-1

CDR3aa: CASSLIGGETQYF
CDR3nt: TGTGCCAGCAGCTTAATAGGCGGCGAGACCCAGTACTTC
j_gene: TRBJ2-5
abundance: -
d_gene: -
v_gene: TRBV5-4

CDR3aa: CASRLQGSDTQYF
CDR3nt: TGTGCCAGCAGGTTACAGGGTTCAGATACGCAGTATTTT
j_gene: TRBJ2-3
abundance: -
d_gene: -
v_gene: TRBV13

CDR3aa: CASSLRTGGTDTQYF
CDR3nt: TGTGCCAGCAGCCTTAGGACAGGGGGGACAGATACGCAGTATTTT
j_gene: TRBJ2-3
abundance: -
d_gene: TRBD1
v_gene: TRBV7-3

CDR3aa: CASSLVRGVNEQYF
CDR3nt: TGTGCCAGCAGCTTAGTTCGGGGAGTAAACGAGCAGTACTTC
j_gene: TRBJ2-7
abundance: once
d_gene: -
v_gene: TRBV7-6

CDR3aa: CASSDSRLAASTDTQYF
CDR3nt: TGTGCCAGCAGTGATAGTCGACTAGCGGCTAGCACAGATACGCAGTATTTT
j_gene: TRBJ2-3
abundance: -
d_gene: TRBD2
v_gene: TRBV2

CDR3aa: CASSSTESGPQHF
CDR3nt: TGTGCCAGCAGCTCTACAGAATCGGGCCCCCAGCATTTT
j_gene: TRBJ1-5
abundance: few
d_gene: -
v_gene: TRBV5-6

CDR3aa: CASSLADRWGEAFF
CDR3nt: TGTGCCAGCAGTTTAGCGGACAGGTGGGGTGAAGCTTTCTTT
j_gene: TRBJ1-1
abundance: -
d_gene: TRBD1
v_gene: TRBV28

CDR3aa: CASSLRGGYEQYF
CDR3nt: TGTGCCAGCAGCTTACGGGGGGGCTACGAGCAGTACTTC
j_gene: TRBJ2-7
abundance: -
d_gene: TRBD2
v_gene: TRBV11-3

CDR3aa: CASSLTSGKDEQYF
CDR3nt: TGTGCCAGCTCACTGACTAGCGGGAAGGACGAGCAGTACTTC
j_gene: TRBJ2-7
abundance: -
d_gene: TRBD2
v_gene: TRBV18

CDR3aa: CASSEAPGQGAGYTF
CDR3nt: TGTGCCAGCAGTGAAGCCCCGGGACAGGGGGCGGGCTACACCTTC
j_gene: TRBJ1-2
abundance: few
d_gene: TRBD1
v_gene: TRBV2

CDR3aa: CASSLGLDQETQYF
CDR3nt: TGCGCCAGCAGCTTGGGTCTAGACCAAGAGACCCAGTACTTC
j_gene: TRBJ2-5
abundance: -
d_gene: -
v_gene: TRBV5-1

CDR3aa: CASSLRGGTYNSPLHF
CDR3nt: TGTGCCAGCAGCTTACGTGGAGGCACCTATAATTCACCCCTCCACTTT
j_gene: TRBJ1-6
abundance: -
d_gene: -
v_gene: TRBV11-3

CDR3aa: CASSQGNRQSEAFF
CDR3nt: TGCGCCAGCAGCCAAGGCAACAGGCAAAGTGAAGCTTTCTTT
j_gene: TRBJ1-1
abundance: few
d_gene: -
v_gene: TRBV4-1

CDR3aa: CSAPVARGGYEQYF
CDR3nt: TGCAGTGCCCCTGTCGCCAGGGGAGGGTACGAGCAGTACTTC
j_gene: TRBJ2-7
abundance: -
d_gene: -
v_gene: TRBV20-1

CDR3aa: CASSPLDTGNTGELFF
CDR3nt: TGTGCCAGCTCACCGTTGGACACGGGTAACACCGGGGAGCTGTTTTTT
j_gene: TRBJ2-2
abundance: few
d_gene: -
v_gene: TRBV18

CDR3aa: CASSAQATTNEKLFF
CDR3nt: TGTGCCAGCAGCGCGCAGGCGACAACTAATGAAAAACTGTTTTTT
j_gene: TRBJ1-4
abundance: once
d_gene: -
v_gene: TRBV11-3

CDR3aa: CAIRQNYEQYF
CDR3nt: TGTGCCATCCGGCAAAACTACGAGCAGTACTTC
j_gene: TRBJ2-7
abundance: -
d_gene: -
v_gene: TRBV10-3

CDR3aa: CASSLDRTDTQYF
CDR3nt: TGTGCCAGCAGCTTAGACCGGACAGATACGCAGTATTTT
j_gene: TRBJ2-3
abundance: -
d_gene: -
v_gene: TRBV11-3

CDR3aa: CSAPPGTGNSPLHF
CDR3nt: TGCAGTGCTCCTCCCGGGACAGGGAATTCACCCCTCCACTTT
j_gene: TRBJ1-6
abundance: few
d_gene: TRBD1
v_gene: TRBV20-1

CDR3aa: CSARYRDSYEQYF
CDR3nt: TGCAGTGCTCGTTACCGGGACAGCTACGAGCAGTACTTC
j_gene: TRBJ2-7
abundance: -
d_gene: TRBD1
v_gene: TRBV20-1

CDR3aa: CASSQDYVGGPQFF
CDR3nt: TGTGCCAGCAGCCAAGATTATGTGGGAGGACCACAGTTCTTC
j_gene: TRBJ2-1
abundance: -
d_gene: -
v_gene: TRBV3-1

CDR3aa: CASSKGSGYTF
CDR3nt: TGTGCCAGCAGCAAAGGGTCTGGCTACACCTTC
j_gene: TRBJ1-2
abundance: once
d_gene: -
v_gene: TRBV7-2

CDR3aa: CSVGTGPYEQYF
CDR3nt: TGCAGCGTTGGTACCGGACCCTACGAGCAGTACTTC
j_gene: TRBJ2-7
abundance: -
d_gene: -
v_gene: TRBV29-1

CDR3aa: CASSLGGTAETQYF
CDR3nt: TGCGCCAGCAGCTTGGGAGGGACAGCGGAGACCCAGTACTTC
j_gene: TRBJ2-5
abundance: -
d_gene: TRBD1
v_gene: TRBV5-1

CDR3aa: CAISGSGRGGYTF
CDR3nt: TGTGCCATCAGCGGATCGGGGCGGGGGGGCTACACCTTC
j_gene: TRBJ1-2
abundance: -
d_gene: -
v_gene: TRBV10-3

CDR3aa: CASSSDTGSNQPQHF
CDR3nt: TGTGCCAGCAGCTCGGATACAGGGAGCAATCAGCCCCAGCATTTT
j_gene: TRBJ1-5
abundance: -
d_gene: -
v_gene: TRBV9

CDR3aa: CSAVGGAQVAFF
CDR3nt: TGCAGCGCCGTAGGGGGGGCCCAAGTAGCTTTCTTT
j_gene: TRBJ1-1
abundance: -
d_gene: -
v_gene: TRBV29-1

CDR3aa: CASSYGRIDGYTF
CDR3nt: TGTGCCAGCAGTTACGGGCGGATCGATGGCTACACCTTC
j_gene: TRBJ1-2
abundance: -
d_gene: -
v_gene: TRBV6-2/TRBV6-3

CDR3aa: CASTRGSAQETQYF
CDR3nt: TGTGCCAGCACCCGAGGGTCTGCGCAAGAGACCCAGTACTTC
j_gene: TRBJ2-5
abundance: -
d_gene: -
v_gene: TRBV7-1